This entry lists 17 T cell receptor beta chains sequenced from one sample in a study of molecular identifiers for immune sequencing clone quantification. TCRdb itself ran the PCR reads through MiXCR, one entry per CDR3 protein. The sample records approximately 500,000 distinct CDR3 sequences, 25% being singletons. The sample comprised naive CD8+ T cells from blood, with Jurkat cell RNA spiked in. Subset described: FACS-sorted CD8+CD4-CCR7+CD45RA+ naive T cells. The receptors here all came from a human donor in good health. Some libraries in this study had Jurkat cell RNA spiked in.

This rearrangement joins TRBV30 to TRBJ2-3; D gene unclear. There are 14 residues in the CDR3. Germline V gene data show CDR1 as GTSNPN and CDR2 as SVGIG (reference sequence). V was cut by 0 bases and J by 2 bases, with 9 bases left in between. DNA of the CDR3: TGTGCCTGGAGTGTACGCGGCTACACAGATACGCAGTATTTT. Protein: CAWSVRGYTDTQYF.

This clonotype was recorded many times. The CDR3 spells CASHSPDLRSMGQPQHF. CDR3 sequence (DNA): TGTGCCAGCCATTCGCCAGATTTAAGGTCGATGGGTCAGCCCCAGCATTTT. The J gene is TRBJ1-5, the V gene TRBV28; no definite D call. Germline CDR1 MDHEN, CDR2 SYDVKM. The CDR3 runs to 17 residues. V gave up 8 bases and J gave up 6 bases, with 26 bases separating them.

In its sample, this clonotype was seen many times. A read error may account for a junction end that differs from germline. The rearrangement joins TRBV13 to TRBJ2-2, with D unclear. CDR1 PRHDT and CDR2 FYEKMQ come from the germline V gene (reference sequence). This CDR3 region has 14 residues. The CDR3 region has the DNA TGTGCCAGCAGATTAGGAGCGAATACCGGGGAGCTGTTTTTT. As protein: CASRLGANTGELFF.

The chain joins TRBV7-2 to TRBJ2-7; D tentatively reads TRBD1 or TRBD2 (5 bases each). Looked up from germline, CDR1 is SGHTA and CDR2 is FQGNSA. V was cut by 5 bases and J by 2 bases, with 16 bases left in between. This CDR3 region has 15 residues. The CDR3 region is CASSVAGGSAYEQYF. CDR3 nucleotide sequence: TGTGCCAGCAGCGTTGCTGGGGGTAGCGCCTACGAGCAGTACTTC.

As regards this clonotype: One end of the junction fails to match germline, which may point to a read error. The chain is built from TRBV19 and TRBJ2-5; D unclear. This CDR3 has 11 amino acids. CDR1 is LNHDA, CDR2 SQIVND, per germline (reference sequence). The DNA for the CDR3 is TGTGCCAATAGTCTCAAAGAGACCCAGTACTTC. This encodes CANSLKETQYF.

This clonotype was counted between two and nine times. The chain employs TRBV20-1 and TRBJ2-1; the match to TRBD2 covers 9 bases. This CDR3 has 13 amino acids. CDR1 is DFQATT and CDR2 is SNEGSKA in the germline V gene (reference sequence). V trimming: 7 bases; J trimming: 10 bases; junction bases outside the gene matches: 11. This chain's CDR3 is CSVRSGRIEEQFF. CDR3 nucleotide sequence: TGCAGTGTACGAAGCGGGAGGATCGAGGAGCAGTTCTTC.

Of note for this clonotype: One junction end disagrees with the germline gene, perhaps due to a read error. The chain links TRBV28 to TRBJ2-7, with D uncertain. This CDR3 contains 12 residues. The germline V gene encodes CDR1 MDHEN and CDR2 SYDVKM. This CDR3 reads CACSPRVYEQYF. The CDR3 DNA is TGTGCCTGCAGTCCTAGGGTCTACGAGCAGTACTTC.

This clonotype was picked up many times. This chain links TRBV7-2 with TRBJ2-1; D possibly corresponds to TRBD2 (6 bases). Deletions cut 6 bases from V and 4 bases from J, with 10 bases between. CDR3 length equals 13 residues. CDR1 is SGHTA and CDR2 is FQGNSA in the germline V gene. CDR3: CASRARGYNEQFF. CDR3 coding DNA: TGTGCCAGCAGAGCGCGGGGTTACAATGAGCAGTTCTTC.

This clonotype was seen a few times. CDR3 DNA: TGTGCCAGCAGTTTATGGACTAGCGGGAGAGTCTACGAGCAGTACTTC. It encodes CASSLWTSGRVYEQYF. The rearrangement links TRBV12-3 or TRBV12-4 to TRBJ2-7, with 13 positions matching TRBD2. V lost 2 bases to trimming and J lost 3 bases; unmatched junction nucleotides: 4. The CDR3 runs 16 residues.

This clonotype has at least ten counts. DNA for the CDR3: TGCAGCGTCCCCGCGAGCTCCTATACCTACGAGCAGTACTTC. It yields the protein CSVPASSYTYEQYF. The rearrangement joins TRBV29-1 to TRBJ2-7; D remains unclear. Germline assignment: CDR1 SQVTM and CDR2 ANQGSEA. V lost 6 bases, J lost 2 bases, and 17 bases lay in between. This CDR3 comprises 14 residues.

This clonotype was seen ten or more times. The V gene is TRBV10-3, the J gene TRBJ2-1; D is unclear. Between the trimmed V and J ends, which lost 4 bases and 4 bases, there was a span of 14 bases. Germline V gives CDR1 ENHRY, CDR2 SYGVKD. The CDR3 has 15 residues. The CDR3 DNA reads as TGTGCCATCAGTGCTTTATCCTCGGAGTACAATGAGCAGTTCTTC. Amino acids: CAISALSSEYNEQFF.

This clonotype showed up just once. One base away lies a much larger clone, so this may be a sequencing read error. The gene calls are TRBV6-5 and TRBJ2-3; tentatively, D is TRBD1 or TRBD2 (5 bases each). Looked up from germline, CDR1 is MNHEY and CDR2 is SVGAGI. The V and J ends lost 6 bases and 6 bases respectively, with 19 bases between them. This CDR3 spans 15 amino acids. Here the CDR3 DNA reads TGTGCCAGCAGCCAGGGATCACTGAGGAGGGATACGCAGTATTTT. Translated, it gives CASSQGSLRRDTQYF.

This clonotype was seen at least ten times. V usage is TRBV28 and J usage is TRBJ1-5, with a weak D call TRBD1 (6 bases). Looked up from germline, CDR1 is MDHEN and CDR2 is SYDVKM. V lost 5 bases to trimming and J lost 2 bases, with 19 bases between them. This CDR3 contains 17 residues. In DNA form, the CDR3 reads TGTGCCAGCAGTCCATTCGAGGGGGGGGCAGGCAATCAGCCCCAGCATTTT. Its translation is CASSPFEGGAGNQPQHF.

The table lists this clonotype with many counts. The chain's CDR3 is CASRRDSSTGELFF. The CDR3 DNA is TGTGCCAGCAGGCGGGACAGCAGCACCGGGGAGCTGTTTTTT. J is TRBJ2-2 and V is TRBV6-2 or TRBV6-3, with D perhaps TRBD1 (7 bases). V gave up 6 bases and J gave up 4 bases, with 12 bases separating them. The length of the CDR3 is 14 residues. From germline, CDR1 is MNHEY and CDR2 SVGEGT.

For this clonotype: An end of the junction does not agree with germline; a read error may underlie this. The chain uses TRBV7-6 and TRBJ1-4, with D tentatively TRBD1 (5 bases). Germline V gives CDR1 SGHVS, CDR2 FNYEAQ. This CDR3 is built from 14 residues. CDR3 in amino acids: CTSTPGTPDEKLFF. The CDR3 DNA follows: TGTACCAGCACTCCGGGGACCCCGGATGAAAAACTGTTTTTT.

J is TRBJ2-1 and V is TRBV7-2; D assignment may be TRBD1 or TRBD2 (5 bases each). This CDR3 comprises 15 residues. Germline V gene sequence: CDR1 SGHTA, CDR2 FQGNSA. Trimming left V 7 bases short and J 2 bases short, with 15 bases between. CDR3 sequence reads: CASTQLGAAYNEQFF. CDR3 nucleotide sequence: TGTGCCAGCACCCAACTCGGGGCGGCCTACAATGAGCAGTTCTTC.

The table lists this clonotype with a few counts. This chain uses TRBV28 with TRBJ2-2; 12 bases are shared with TRBD2. Germline V gene lookup returns CDR1 MDHEN and CDR2 SYDVKM. There are 20 residues in the CDR3. The junction had 17 bases not matched to a gene; V was cut back by 3 bases and J by 6 bases. CDR3 DNA sequence: TGTGCCAGCAGTTTTCCACCTGTTACTAGCGGGAGGTTGAATTCCGGGGAGCTGTTTTTT. Its protein is CASSFPPVTSGRLNSGELFF.